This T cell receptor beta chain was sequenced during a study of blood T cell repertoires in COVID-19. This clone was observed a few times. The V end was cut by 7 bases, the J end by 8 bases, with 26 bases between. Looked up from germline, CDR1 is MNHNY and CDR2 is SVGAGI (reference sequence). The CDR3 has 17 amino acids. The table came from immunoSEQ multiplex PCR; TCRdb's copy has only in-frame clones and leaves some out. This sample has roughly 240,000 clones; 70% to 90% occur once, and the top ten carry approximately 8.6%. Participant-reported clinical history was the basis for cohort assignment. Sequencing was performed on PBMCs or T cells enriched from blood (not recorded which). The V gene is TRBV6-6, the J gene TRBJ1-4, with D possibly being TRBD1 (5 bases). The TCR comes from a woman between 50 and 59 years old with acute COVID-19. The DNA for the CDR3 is TGTGCCAGCACTCGTCGGGCCGGTTCCGTTCAGGGCGAAAAACTGTTTTTT. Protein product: CASTRRAGSVQGEKLFF.